This passage covers 20 T cell receptor beta chains from one sample sequenced in a study of T-cell reconstitution after alpha-beta-depleted transplantation in children. It was with unique molecular identifiers that the TCRbeta library was prepared. MiXCR was run by TCRdb on the PCR reads, yielding one entry per CDR3 protein. The sample includes over 400,000 distinct CDR3 sequences, about 45% seen only once; the top ten take approximately 25%. The sequencing here drew on PBMCs, taken before TCRalphabeta/CD19-depleted stem cell transplant. The receptors shown here come from a girl aged 2 to 9 with aplastic anemia, due to receive a stem cell transplant.

This clonotype was recorded at least ten times. The chain couples TRBV7-2 to TRBJ2-2, with a tentative D call TRBD1 (6 bases). Germline V gene data show CDR1 as SGHTA and CDR2 as FQGNSA. CDR3 length equals 15 residues. The V gene lost 5 bases and the J gene lost 4 bases, with 14 bases spanning the gap. CDR3: CASSPTTGFTGELFF. The DNA for the CDR3 is TGTGCCAGCAGCCCAACTACAGGGTTCACCGGGGAGCTGTTTTTT. Based on the CDR3 plus reference TRBV7-2 and TRBJ2-2, the full variable domain is GAGVSQSPSNKVTEKGKDVELRCDPISGHTALYWYRQSLGQGLEFLIYFQGNSAPDKSGLPSDRFSAERTGGSVSTLTIQRTQQEDSAVYLCASSPTTGFTGELFFGEGSRLTVL.

This sequence joins TRBV3-1 and TRBJ2-7; 11 bases align to TRBD2. With V trimmed by 8 bases and J by 6 bases, 3 bases remained unmatched. The germline V gene encodes CDR1 LGHDT and CDR2 YNNKEL (reference sequence). This CDR3 is built from 12 residues. The CDR3 DNA follows: TGTGCCAGCGCCCTAGCGGGAGGCGAGCAGTACTTC. Translation: CASALAGGEQYF.

This clonotype was counted between two and nine times. CDR3 nucleotide sequence: TGCAGCGTGACATCCTACCCCGGGACAGGGGAGAGCTACACCTTC. It translates to CSVTSYPGTGESYTF. The chain joins TRBV29-1 to TRBJ1-2, with 10 bases lining up with TRBD1. After removal of 6 bases from V and 9 bases from J, the junction contained 16 bases not matched to a gene. CDR1 is SQVTM, CDR2 ANQGSEA, per germline. The CDR3 sequence is 15 residues long.

This rearrangement joins TRBV27 to TRBJ1-1; D might be TRBD1 (5 bases). Germline assignment: CDR1 MNHEY and CDR2 SMNVEV (reference sequence). The germline V and J ends were trimmed by 7 bases and 5 bases, with 17 bases remaining between them. The CDR3 length is 14 residues. The CDR3 loop is CASTSWGGETEAFF. CDR3 sequence (DNA): TGTGCCAGCACTTCCTGGGGGGGGGAGACTGAAGCTTTCTTT.

This chain joins TRBV20-1 and TRBJ2-7; 12 bases align to TRBD2. Germline CDR1 and CDR2: DFQATT and SNEGSKA (reference sequence). The CDR3 covers 15 residues. With 5 bases clipped from V and 3 bases from J, the junction kept 8 bases outside the gene matches. CDR3 residues: CSAVSRTSGVYEQYF. As DNA, the CDR3 is TGCAGTGCTGTAAGCCGGACTAGCGGGGTCTACGAGCAGTACTTC.

The chain combines TRBV4-2 with TRBJ1-3, with D maybe TRBD1 (5 bases). The germline V gene encodes CDR1 LGHNA and CDR2 YNFKEQ. This CDR3 spans 16 amino acids. Between the trimmed V and J ends, which lost 0 bases and 2 bases, there was a span of 11 bases. The CDR3 protein is CASSQDHRGAGNTIYF. In DNA, the CDR3 is TGTGCCAGCAGCCAAGATCATCGGGGGGCTGGAAACACCATATATTTT.

This clonotype was recorded many times. This chain joins TRBV15 and TRBJ2-3, with 7 bases fitting TRBD1. The J segment lost 2 bases and the V segment lost 4 bases, leaving 6 bases of the junction unmatched. This CDR3 region has 15 residues. Germline V gives CDR1 LNHNV, CDR2 YYDKDF (reference sequence). The CDR3 DNA reads as TGTGCCACCAGCAATCGGACAGGAATCACAGATACGCAGTATTTT. Its protein product is CATSNRTGITDTQYF.

The CDR3 region has the DNA TGTGCCAGCAGTCCCGACGGGACAGTTTTCTACAATGAGCAGTTCTTC. This gives the protein CASSPDGTVFYNEQFF. This sequence joins TRBV27 and TRBJ2-1; 7 bases map to TRBD1. Germline trimming cut 5 bases from V and 3 bases from J; bases unmatched to any gene: 10. The CDR3 extends over 16 amino acids. Germline CDR1 MNHEY, CDR2 SMNVEV (reference sequence).

This clonotype was seen ten or more times. V usage is TRBV6-5 and J usage is TRBJ2-1; D uncertain. Germline loops: CDR1 MNHEY, CDR2 SVGAGI. Trimming left V 2 bases short and J 0 bases short, with 14 bases between. CDR3 length: 17 residues. The CDR3 DNA sequence: TGTGCCAGCAGTTACGGCAGACAACTCCTCTCCTACAATGAGCAGTTCTTC. It codes for CASSYGRQLLSYNEQFF.

This clonotype was counted between two and nine times. The V gene is TRBV9, the J gene TRBJ2-7, with 9 bases identical to TRBD2. V shed 4 bases, J shed 5 bases, and the junction held 10 bases outside the gene matches. The CDR3 loop spans 15 amino acids. The germline V gene has CDR1 SGDLS and CDR2 YYNGEE. The CDR3 loop reads CASSPTGLAENEQYF. In DNA, the CDR3 is TGTGCCAGCAGCCCCACGGGACTAGCTGAGAACGAGCAGTACTTC.

This clonotype occurred a few times. This chain connects TRBV7-2 to TRBJ1-4; the D is unclear. Germline assignment: CDR1 SGHTA and CDR2 FQGNSA. V was pared by 3 bases and J by 0 bases, with 8 bases between. This CDR3 spans 15 amino acids. Written as DNA, the CDR3 is TGTGCCAGCAGCTTGACTCAGGCAACTAATGAAAAACTGTTTTTT. It is translated as CASSLTQATNEKLFF.

This clonotype was observed a handful of times. A read error is possible here, since a much larger clone lies one base away. This chain links TRBV6-1 with TRBJ2-1, with D tentatively TRBD2 (5 bases). The CDR3 covers 15 residues. Trimming left V 6 bases short and J 5 bases short, with 17 bases between. The germline V gene has CDR1 MNHNS and CDR2 SASEGT. The CDR3: CASSPLGTGNNEQFF. The CDR3 DNA reads TGTGCCAGCAGCCCTCTGGGCACGGGAAACAATGAGCAGTTCTTC.

The rearrangement joins TRBV5-6 to TRBJ1-1, with no clear D. The CDR3 totals 12 residues. Germline CDR1 reads SGHDT; CDR2 reads YYEEEE. The V end lost 7 bases, the J end lost 3 bases, and 10 bases lay between the germline ends. The CDR3 DNA reads TGTGCCAGCTTACGGCGGGACACTGAAGCTTTCTTT. It codes for CASLRRDTEAFF.

The CDR3 bases are TGTGCCAGCAGCTCTACGGGACGGAGCTACAATGAGCAGTTCTTC. It yields the protein CASSSTGRSYNEQFF. The chain employs TRBV5-6 and TRBJ2-1; D is possibly TRBD1 or TRBD2 (5 bases each). V lost 3 bases, J lost 3 bases, and 13 bases lay in between. Germline CDR1 SGHDT, CDR2 YYEEEE. The CDR3 runs to 15 residues.

The chain recombines TRBV20-1 with TRBJ2-2, with D unclear. The CDR3 is 15 residues long. Germline V lookup: CDR1 DFQATT, CDR2 SNEGSKA (reference sequence). V was shortened by 6 bases and J by 0 bases, with 14 bases between the two germline ends. CDR3 loop: CSARVGPTNTGELFF. CDR3 coding DNA: TGCAGTGCCCGCGTAGGCCCAACGAACACCGGGGAGCTGTTTTTT.

This clonotype was observed a few times. The rearrangement links TRBV11-2 to TRBJ2-7, with 7 bases matching TRBD2. The V and J ends lost 0 bases and 2 bases, in that order; junction bases with no gene match: 7. Germline CDR1 SGHAT, CDR2 FQNNGV. This CDR3 comprises 16 residues. This CDR3 is CASSLDVAGSTYEQYF. The CDR3 DNA sequence: TGTGCCAGCAGCTTAGATGTAGCGGGTTCCACCTACGAGCAGTACTTC.

A remark on this clonotype: Germline and junction disagree at one end, which may indicate a read error. The V gene is TRBV18, the J gene TRBJ2-5, with 9 bases identical to TRBD1. CDR3 length equals 17 residues. The V gene's germline CDR1 is KGHSH and CDR2 LQKENI. CDR3 loop: CASSPYDRGRGQGTQYF. The CDR3 coding sequence is TGTGCCAGCTCACCATACGACAGGGGGAGAGGACAAGGGACCCAGTACTTC.

This clonotype was picked up many times. The chain combines TRBV29-1 with TRBJ2-7; TRBD1 is a possible D gene (5 bases). There are 14 residues in the CDR3. With 0 bases removed from V and 0 bases from J, the gap between germline ends came to 9 bases. CDR1 is SQVTM and CDR2 is ANQGSEA in the germline V gene. The CDR3 DNA is TGCAGCGTTGAAGATCCAGACAGCTCCTACGAGCAGTACTTC. It translates to CSVEDPDSSYEQYF.

This clonotype was detected many times. This rearrangement joins TRBV6-5 to TRBJ1-1, with D possibly matching TRBD1 (5 bases). This CDR3 is built from 13 residues. Germline CDR1 reads MNHEY; CDR2 reads SVGAGI. Between the trimmed V and J ends, which lost 4 bases and 4 bases, there was a span of 10 bases. The CDR3: CASSSQGTTEAFF. The CDR3 DNA follows: TGTGCCAGCAGTTCCCAGGGTACCACTGAAGCTTTCTTT.

The chain couples TRBV20-1 to TRBJ2-1, with 10 positions matching TRBD2. The germline CDR1 and CDR2 sequences are DFQATT and SNEGSKA (reference sequence). Trimming cost V 0 bases and J 10 bases; bases outside gene matches: 9. The CDR3 runs to 15 residues. CDR3 region: CSARDISSGRSEQFF. CDR3 coding DNA: TGCAGTGCTAGAGATATTTCTAGCGGGAGAAGCGAGCAGTTCTTC.